Given below is one T cell receptor (beta chain) in context. This specimen comes from a study of cytomegalovirus exposure and HLA in healthy donors. CDR1 is SGHRS, CDR2 YFSETQ, per germline. CDR3 length equals 14 residues. V lost 1 base and J lost 8; bases outside the gene matches: 5. Amplification used 60 Vbeta primers and 13 Jbeta primers. Produced via immunoSEQ multiplex PCR; TCRdb's table is partial and in-frame only. The sample holds about 160,000 clones, roughly four fifths seen once. The source of this sequence is a female donor in good health and CMV-seronegative. Material: PBMCs. V usage is TRBV5-1 and J usage is TRBJ2-4; 8 bases match TRBD1. The CDR3 nucleotides are TGCGCCAGCAGCTTGAGACAGGGGCGGGACATTCAGTACTTC. Encoded protein: CASSLRQGRDIQYF.